This T cell receptor beta chain was retrieved from a study of cytomegalovirus exposure and HLA in healthy donors. Study overall: When 350 to 500 donors were genotyped, roughly 82% of them were found to fall in the Caucasian-associated ancestry cluster.

Notes on this clone: The antigen remains unidentified.

Use of 60 Vbeta and 13 Jbeta primers characterized the PCR. The protocol was immunoSEQ multiplex PCR, while the TCRdb copy is restricted to in-frame clones and leaves out a portion. The table has some 120,000 clones, 80% seen once. CDR3 size: 14 residues. The germline V gene encodes CDR1 SGHVS and CDR2 FQNEAQ. V dropped 5 bases and J dropped 6; count of bases not matched to a gene: 5. The study's findings and limits: Only CMV serostatus was available as immune exposure information. What a later analysis reportedly showed was that an Asian-associated ancestry cluster had fewer N-insertions than the approximately 700-donor mean.

What was sequenced was PBMCs. The clonotype originates from a man aged 40-49 years in good health and CMV-seronegative. The chain links TRBV7-8 to TRBJ2-7; TRBD1 aligns across 12 bases. The CDR3 sequence is CASSPWDRGLEQYF. CDR3 coding DNA: TGTGCCAGCAGCCCATGGGACAGGGGGCTCGAGCAGTACTTC.